This T cell receptor (beta chain) stems from a study of T cell repertoires in ileal Crohn's disease. Study information: Operated complications were stricturing disease (approximately 61%) and penetrating disease (about 39%).

Turning to this clone: No antigen is known for it.

The data were produced by immunoSEQ multiplex PCR, yet TCRdb's version contains in-frame clones alone and is incomplete. The profile shows approximately 7,400 clones, around four fifths of them singletons. Study observations and caveats: All patients with clonality above 26.8% had endoscopic recurrence. High-frequency clones were more common in sorted CD8 than CD4 cells. Compared with non-smokers, active smokers at surgery showed more clonal expansions.

Time point in this sample: neoterminal ileum biopsy at postoperative endoscopy, about 6 months after surgery. Sequencing was carried out using ileal tissue. This receptor was identified in an adult with Crohn's disease.

The CDR3: CASSVQSGGALDEQFF. The CDR3 nucleotides read TGTGCCAGCAGTGTACAAAGCGGGGGGGCCTTGGATGAGCAGTTCTTC. The gene calls are TRBV6-4 and TRBJ2-1; the match to TRBD2 covers 10 bases. Losses at the gene ends were 4 bases for V and 8 bases for J; bases not matched to a gene: 11. CDR1 is MRHNA and CDR2 is SNTAGT in the germline V gene. This CDR3 is built from 16 residues.